What follows is one T cell receptor (beta chain) and its context. What it recognizes is unknown. This sample is part of a study of cytomegalovirus exposure and HLA in healthy donors. For the study at large: An earlier analysis identified 95 million to 120 million unique TCR beta sequences in some 180 million T cells. General observations from the study: TCR beta chains numbering 164 were designated cytomegalovirus-associated.

PCR involved 60 Vbeta and 13 Jbeta primers. Assay used: immunoSEQ multiplex PCR; TCRdb lists only in-frame clones, some missing. The top ten hold roughly 9.2% of the sample, which has 100,000 to 120,000 clones, under 80% seen once. Germline lookup yields CDR1 LNHDA and CDR2 SQIVND (reference sequence). Trimming removed 1 base from V and 1 base from J, with 11 bases in between. The CDR3 runs to 16 residues. The receptor comes from a woman in her thirties or forties in good health and CMV-seropositive. The source material was PBMCs. The chain is built from TRBV19 and TRBJ1-5, with D hard to call. The CDR3 coding sequence is TGTGCCAGTAGTATAGCGGCAGACATCAGCAATCAGCCCCAGCATTTT. Translating it yields CASSIAADISNQPQHF.